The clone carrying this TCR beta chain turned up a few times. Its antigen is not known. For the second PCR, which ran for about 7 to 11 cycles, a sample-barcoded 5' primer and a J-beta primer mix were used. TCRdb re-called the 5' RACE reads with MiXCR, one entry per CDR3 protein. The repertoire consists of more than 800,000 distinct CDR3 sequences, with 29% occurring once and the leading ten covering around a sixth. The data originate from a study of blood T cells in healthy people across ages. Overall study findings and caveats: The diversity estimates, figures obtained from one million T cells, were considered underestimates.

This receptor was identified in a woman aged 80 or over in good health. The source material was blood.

CDR3 loop: CASSLTTQYF. CDR3 DNA sequence: TGTGCCAGTTCATTGACTACGCAGTATTTT. The chain joins TRBV2 to TRBJ2-3; D ambiguous. Between the trimmed V and J ends, which lost 9 bases and 8 bases, there was a span of 9 bases. This CDR3 is built from 10 residues. From germline, CDR1 is SNHLY and CDR2 FYNNEI. Full variable domain (missing parts from reference TRBV2 and TRBJ2-3): EPEVTQTPSHQVTQMGQEVILRCVPISNHLYFYWYRQILGQKVEFLVSFYNNEISEKSEIFDDQFSVERPDGSNFTLKIRSTKLEDSAMYFCASSLTTQYFGPGTRLTVL.